The rows below give T cell receptor beta chains drawn from one sample of a study of PD-1 blockade in classical Hodgkin lymphoma. Generated by immunoSEQ multiplex PCR, the TCRdb table keeps only in-frame clones and is missing some. The table has about 46,000 clones, about three quarters seen once. Sequenced material: peripheral blood mononuclear cells (PBMCs), taken before the second cycle of nivolumab. The receptors here all came from a human donor with classical Hodgkin lymphoma. Each CDR3 is given with its conserved first and last residue. The order of the fields is CDR3 DNA, CDR3 protein, D gene, J gene, clone size, V gene. The D gene is left open where the match is weak. Rows give clone size only sometimes, using once, few, many, or a class for an expanded clone.

TGTGCCAGCAGCCCTAGCATCAACTACGAGCAGTACTTC,CASSPSINYEQYF,NA,TRBJ2-7,NA,TRBV14
TGTGCCAGCAGCCGCTCGAACACCGGGGAGCTGTTTTTT,CASSRSNTGELFF,NA,TRBJ2-2,NA,TRBV7-3
TGTGCCAGCAGCGTAGAAATATGGACAGTCGTTGAGGGCTACACCTTC,CASSVEIWTVVEGYTF,NA,TRBJ1-2,once,TRBV9
TGCGCCAGCAGCCAAGATCACGGGACAGGGGGCAATGAGCAGTTCTTC,CASSQDHGTGGNEQFF,TRBD1,TRBJ2-1,NA,TRBV4-1
TGTGCCAGCAATTTGGTTGTCGATCAGCCCCAGCATTTT,CASNLVVDQPQHF,NA,TRBJ1-5,NA,TRBV6-1
TGCGCCAGCAGTGTCGAGCAGTACTTC,CASSVEQYF,NA,TRBJ2-7,NA,TRBV6-5
TGTGCCAGCTCACCACAGGGCACGGACACCGGGGAGCTGTTTTTT,CASSPQGTDTGELFF,NA,TRBJ2-2,NA,TRBV18
TGTGCCAGCAGCTCCGAAAATGCCGGGACAGGGTACCAAGAGACCCAGTACTTC,CASSSENAGTGYQETQYF,TRBD1,TRBJ2-5,NA,TRBV11-1
TGTGCCTGGAGCCGAGGGTACCAAGAGACCCAGTACTTC,CAWSRGYQETQYF,NA,TRBJ2-5,NA,TRBV30
TGTGCCAGCAGCTTAGACCGACCCCCCGTATACAATGAGCAGTTCTTC,CASSLDRPPVYNEQFF,NA,TRBJ2-1,few,TRBV11-2
TGTGCCACCAGCACTCCCGGGACCGAGTTCACCTATGGCTACACCTTC,CATSTPGTEFTYGYTF,NA,TRBJ1-2,NA,TRBV15
TGTGCCTGGAGGTTCCTGGGGACAGGGACAGATACGCAGTATTTT,CAWRFLGTGTDTQYF,TRBD1,TRBJ2-3,NA,TRBV30
TGTGCCAGCAAAAGGGGTAGAAGCTCCTACGAGCAGTACTTC,CASKRGRSSYEQYF,NA,TRBJ2-7,NA,TRBV19
TGCGCCAGCAGCCAAGCCAGGGATCATTTGGGGGCCCTCCACTTT,CASSQARDHLGALHF,NA,TRBJ1-6,NA,TRBV4-3
TGTGCCAGCTCACCTACAGGCGATGAGCAGTTCTTC,CASSPTGDEQFF,NA,TRBJ2-1,NA,TRBV18
TGTGCCAGCGGGGCCCGGGACAGGAGGGCCGGGGAGCTGTTTTTT,CASGARDRRAGELFF,TRBD1,TRBJ2-2,few,TRBV19
TGTGCCAGCAGTTTATCGACTGTCTGGGGGCGGTACTTC,CASSLSTVWGRYF,NA,TRBJ2-7,NA,TRBV28
TGTGCCAGCAGCCCTGTCCGGGGATTCTCGGAAAAACTGTTTTTT,CASSPVRGFSEKLFF,NA,TRBJ1-4,NA,TRBV7-8
TGCGCCAGCAGCCTCACAGGGTCGAGCTATGGCTACACCTTC,CASSLTGSSYGYTF,NA,TRBJ1-2,NA,TRBV5-1
TGTGCCAGCAGCTTAAGGGCAGGGGATTCCCTATACGAGCAGTACTTC,CASSLRAGDSLYEQYF,NA,TRBJ2-7,NA,TRBV7-6
TGTGCCAGCAGCTTAGTTGCAGGGGGCGGCTACACCTTC,CASSLVAGGGYTF,TRBD1,TRBJ1-2,NA,TRBV7-2
TGTGCCAGCTCCCCCAGCTCCTATAATTCACCCCTCCACTTT,CASSPSSYNSPLHF,NA,TRBJ1-6,NA,TRBV18
TGTGCCAGCAGCGGGGGGATGAACACTGAAGCTTTCTTT,CASSGGMNTEAFF,NA,TRBJ1-1,few,TRBV9
TGCGCCAGCAGCCCCTTTGGGACTAGCGGGGGAGATACGCAGTATTTT,CASSPFGTSGGDTQYF,TRBD2,TRBJ2-3,NA,TRBV5-1
TGTGCCAGCAGCTTCAGGGCGAAAAAACTCTACGAGCAGTACTTC,CASSFRAKKLYEQYF,NA,TRBJ2-7,NA,TRBV7-9
TGTGCCAGCAGCCTTACGGGGGACGAGCAGTACTTC,CASSLTGDEQYF,NA,TRBJ2-7,NA,TRBV9
TGTGCCAGCAGCGTAGGTGCTAGCGAACACACAGATACGCAGTATTTT,CASSVGASEHTDTQYF,NA,TRBJ2-3,NA,TRBV9
TGTGCCAGCCGGGACAGGGGAATAGCAACTAATGAAAAACTGTTTTTT,CASRDRGIATNEKLFF,TRBD1,TRBJ1-4,once,TRBV19
TGTGCCAGCAGCTTTTGGGGCGTGACGAATGAGCAGTTCTTC,CASSFWGVTNEQFF,NA,TRBJ2-1,NA,TRBV5-4
TGTGCCAGCAGTGTGCCGGGACAGATGACCTACACCTTC,CASSVPGQMTYTF,TRBD1,TRBJ1-2,NA,TRBV2
TGTGCCAGTAGTATCCCGGGGCCCAGGGGGCCTGGCGGCAATCAGCCCCAGCATTTT,CASSIPGPRGPGGNQPQHF,TRBD1,TRBJ1-5,NA,TRBV19
TGTGCCTGGACCCTGGATAGCAATCAGCCCCAGCATTTT,CAWTLDSNQPQHF,NA,TRBJ1-5,NA,TRBV30
TGTGCCAGCAGCTTGACTTCCGGGACAGTCCTTAGCCCTTCGTACTTC,CASSLTSGTVLSPSYF,TRBD1,TRBJ2-7,once,TRBV5-4
TGTGCCAGCAGTGAAGGCGGGGGGGGATACAATGAGCAGTTCTTC,CASSEGGGGYNEQFF,TRBD2,TRBJ2-1,NA,TRBV25-1
TGTGCCAGCAGCTCTCAACCCCTCAGGGGCACCGGGGAGCTGTTTTTT,CASSSQPLRGTGELFF,NA,TRBJ2-2,NA,TRBV5-5
TGTGCCAGCAGCTTAGATCCCCCCAGGAGCGGGGGGAATTACGAGCAGTACTTC,CASSLDPPRSGGNYEQYF,TRBD2,TRBJ2-7,NA,TRBV13
TGTGCCAGTAGTATAGATTGGGCAGAGGATTCACCCCTCCACTTT,CASSIDWAEDSPLHF,NA,TRBJ1-6,once,TRBV19
TGCGCCAGCAGCTCCCAGGCGAACACAGATACGCAGTATTTT,CASSSQANTDTQYF,NA,TRBJ2-3,once,TRBV5-1
TGTGCCAGCAGCTATAGGGTTGGCGGAAACACCATATATTTT,CASSYRVGGNTIYF,NA,TRBJ1-3,NA,TRBV5-6
TGCGCCAGCAGCTTGAACACCCGGGACCGAAAACTGTTTTTT,CASSLNTRDRKLFF,NA,TRBJ1-4,NA,TRBV5-1
TGTGCCAGCAGCGTGGATGACACGCAAGAGACCCAGTACTTC,CASSVDDTQETQYF,NA,TRBJ2-5,few,TRBV9
TGTGCCAGCAGCCAGACTAGCGGGAGGCCCTCCACAGATACGCAGTATTTT,CASSQTSGRPSTDTQYF,TRBD2,TRBJ2-3,NA,TRBV11-2
TGTGCCAGCAGCCCCAGGACGGAGGCCGAGTCTGAGCAGTACTTC,CASSPRTEAESEQYF,NA,TRBJ2-7,NA,TRBV5-4
TGTGCCAGCAGCCCTCACGGGGCCTCCTCTGGAAACACCATATATTTT,CASSPHGASSGNTIYF,NA,TRBJ1-3,NA,TRBV7-9
TGTGCCAGCAGCCCGGGGCTGCCGCAGGAGACCCAGTACTTC,CASSPGLPQETQYF,NA,TRBJ2-5,few,TRBV7-8
TGTGCCAGCAGTGAAGCTATCGGGGTAACCCCTGAAGCTTTCTTT,CASSEAIGVTPEAFF,NA,TRBJ1-1,NA,TRBV6-1
TGCGCCAGCAGCTTAACCTCTAGCGGGGGGGACGATGAGCAGTTCTTC,CASSLTSSGGDDEQFF,TRBD2,TRBJ2-1,NA,TRBV5-1
TGTGCTAGCAGCTTAGAACGGGGCAATGAGCAGTTCTTC,CASSLERGNEQFF,NA,TRBJ2-1,NA,TRBV7-7
TGTGCCAGCAGTCCCTCCACAGGGGGATCCTACGAGCAGTACTTC,CASSPSTGGSYEQYF,TRBD1,TRBJ2-7,NA,TRBV28
TGTGCCAGCAGTCTCGATCCACAGGGGATCTACGAGCAGTACTTC,CASSLDPQGIYEQYF,TRBD1,TRBJ2-7,NA,TRBV5-4
TGCAGCGTTGAGTGGCGGGGGGGCCGTGCAGATACGCAGTATTTT,CSVEWRGGRADTQYF,TRBD2,TRBJ2-3,NA,TRBV29-1